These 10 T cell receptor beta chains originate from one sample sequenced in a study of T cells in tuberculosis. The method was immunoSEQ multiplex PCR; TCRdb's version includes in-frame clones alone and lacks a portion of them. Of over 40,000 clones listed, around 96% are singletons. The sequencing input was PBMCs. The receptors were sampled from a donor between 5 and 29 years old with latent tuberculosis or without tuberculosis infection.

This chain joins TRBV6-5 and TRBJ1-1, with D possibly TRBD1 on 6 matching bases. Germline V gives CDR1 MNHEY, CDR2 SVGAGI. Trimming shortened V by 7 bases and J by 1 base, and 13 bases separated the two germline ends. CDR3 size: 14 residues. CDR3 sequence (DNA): TGTGCCAGCAACAGGGTTATCTCGAACACTGAAGCTTTCTTT. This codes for CASNRVISNTEAFF.

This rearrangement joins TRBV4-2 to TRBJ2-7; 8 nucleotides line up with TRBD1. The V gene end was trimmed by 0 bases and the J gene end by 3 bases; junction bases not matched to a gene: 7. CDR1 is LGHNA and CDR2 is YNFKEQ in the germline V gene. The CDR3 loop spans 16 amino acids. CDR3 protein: CASSQDSGGAFYEQYF. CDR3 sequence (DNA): TGTGCCAGCAGCCAAGATTCAGGGGGCGCCTTCTACGAGCAGTACTTC.

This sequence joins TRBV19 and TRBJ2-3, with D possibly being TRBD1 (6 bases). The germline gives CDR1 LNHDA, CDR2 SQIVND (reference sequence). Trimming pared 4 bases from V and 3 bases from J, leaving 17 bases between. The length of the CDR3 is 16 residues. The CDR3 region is CASSKRQGMGTDTQYF. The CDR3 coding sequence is TGTGCCAGTAGTAAGCGTCAGGGGATGGGGACAGATACGCAGTATTTT.

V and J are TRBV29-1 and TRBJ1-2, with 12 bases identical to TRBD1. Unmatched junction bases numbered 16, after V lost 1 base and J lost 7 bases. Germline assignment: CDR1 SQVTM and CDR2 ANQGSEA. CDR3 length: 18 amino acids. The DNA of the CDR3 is TGCAGCGTTGAAGTAACGACGGGGACAGGGGGCTTTTTCTCTGGCTACACCTTC. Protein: CSVEVTTGTGGFFSGYTF.

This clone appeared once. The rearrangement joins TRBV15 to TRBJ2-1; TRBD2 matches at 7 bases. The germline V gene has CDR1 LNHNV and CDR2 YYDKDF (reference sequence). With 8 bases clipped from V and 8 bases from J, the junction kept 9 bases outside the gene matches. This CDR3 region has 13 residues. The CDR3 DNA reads TGTGCCACCGGGGCGGGAGTGGGCGATGAGCAGTTCTTC. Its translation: CATGAGVGDEQFF.

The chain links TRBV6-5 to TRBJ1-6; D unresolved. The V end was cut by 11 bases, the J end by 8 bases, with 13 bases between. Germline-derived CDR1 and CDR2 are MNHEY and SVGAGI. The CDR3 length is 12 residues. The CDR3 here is CASARGDSPLHF. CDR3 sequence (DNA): TGTGCCTCCGCGCGGGGAGATTCACCCCTCCACTTT.

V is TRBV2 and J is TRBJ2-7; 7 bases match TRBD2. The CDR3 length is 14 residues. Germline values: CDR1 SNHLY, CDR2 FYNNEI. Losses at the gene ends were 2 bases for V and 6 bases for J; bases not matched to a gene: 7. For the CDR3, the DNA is TGTGCCAGCAGTGAATCCAGCGGGACGGCCGAGCAGTACTTC. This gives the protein CASSESSGTAEQYF.

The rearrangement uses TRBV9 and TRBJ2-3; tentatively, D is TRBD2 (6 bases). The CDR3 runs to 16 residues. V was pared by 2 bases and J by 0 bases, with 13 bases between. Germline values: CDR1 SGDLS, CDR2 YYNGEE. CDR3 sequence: CASSVNIAASTDTQYF. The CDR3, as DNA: TGTGCCAGCAGCGTCAATATAGCGGCTAGCACAGATACGCAGTATTTT.

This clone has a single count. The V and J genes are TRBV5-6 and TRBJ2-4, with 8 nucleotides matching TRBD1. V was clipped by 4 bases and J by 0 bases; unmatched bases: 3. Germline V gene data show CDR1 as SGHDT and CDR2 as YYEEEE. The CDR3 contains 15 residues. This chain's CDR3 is CASSPGGLAKNIQYF. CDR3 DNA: TGTGCCAGCAGCCCAGGGGGCCTAGCCAAAAACATTCAGTACTTC.

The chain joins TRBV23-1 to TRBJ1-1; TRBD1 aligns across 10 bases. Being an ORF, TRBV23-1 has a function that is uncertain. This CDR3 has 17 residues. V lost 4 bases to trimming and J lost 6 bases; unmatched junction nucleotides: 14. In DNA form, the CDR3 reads TGCGCCAGCAGTCCCCAGCTTAGGGGACAGGGGTTCCCTGAAGCTTTCTTT. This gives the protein CASSPQLRGQGFPEAFF.